This TCR beta chain was obtained from a study of human T cells and chemical hapten exposure. Study-wide context: Patches with 0.01% DPC went on the upper back, and the tests were read at 6 days. Per-sample TCR yield variation was attributed mainly to small pooled library volume differences.

This clonotype turned up a few times. Antigen unknown. Findings and caveats of the study: Donors had alopecia, so their immune response may differ from healthy people's.

From the RACE reads, TCRdb called clonotypes with MiXCR, one entry per CDR3 protein. This sample has 350,000 to 400,000 distinct CDR3 sequences, with 6% to 7% found just once. Deletions cut 3 bases from V and 4 bases from J, with 16 bases between. This CDR3 is 14 amino acids long. Germline CDR1 is DFQATT and CDR2 is SNEGSKA (reference sequence). Time point of the sample: patch test 2, 6 weeks after DPC sensitization. Treatment indicated: therapeutic diphenylcyclopropenone sensitization with weekly scalp DPC. Blood sampling occurred before each patch-test application. This chain uses TRBV20-1 with TRBJ2-7; D remains ambiguous. This clonotype was obtained from a woman aged 18 to 35 with alopecia areata. Some clones in this sample may be carry-over from other donors' samples. Sequences were derived from whole blood, sampled in connection with sensitization to the hapten diphenylcyclopropenone (DPC). CDR3 in amino acids: CSASRLVEGYEQYF. DNA for the CDR3: TGCAGTGCTAGTCGTTTGGTAGAAGGATACGAGCAGTACTTC.